This T cell receptor beta chain was sequenced for a study of T cells in tuberculosis (dated by TCRdb to 2016 to 2019). Some background on the complete study: In the study, CD1B tetramers and high-throughput TCR immunosequencing were combined to characterize T cells specific for the mycobacterial lipid antigen glucose monomycolate (GMM). With approximately nine people per group, a South African clinical cohort compared IGRA-negative adolescents, IGRA-positive adolescents with latent tuberculosis, and adults with active tuberculosis. The research as a whole found: Which clinical samples got chosen depended on the availability of cryopreserved specimens, and the active tuberculosis cases were adults, whereas the controls were adolescents. Compared with IGRA-negative controls, TCR-alpha repertoires from active tuberculosis had smaller mean NN-distances to GMM-specific TCRs, which suggests clonal expansion of these TCRs. Shorter CDR3-alpha lengths in active tuberculosis patients partly drove the smaller NN-distances, and the TCR-beta difference was not statistically significant. A classifier using the diverse GMM-specific repertoire reached approximately 84% accuracy (AUROC around 0.9), compared with 70% accuracy using GEM motif frequencies.

Between the V and J ends, shortened by 4 bases and 2 bases respectively, the junction contains 8 bases. From the germline V gene, CDR1 is MDHEN and CDR2 is SYDVKM. Including cysteine and phenylalanine, the CDR3 has 14 amino acids. The DNA shown is the 42-base CDR3, in frame from base 1. About this clone: The target of this receptor is not known. No much larger clone exists at a distance of one base, and base qualities are not known.

At study entry, a tuberculin skin test and the QuantiFERON-TB GOLD In-Tube IGRA were used to screen adolescents for latent tuberculosis infection. Immunosequencing of unsorted cryopreserved PBMC covered, on average, around 100,000 T cells per clinical donor. Eleven high schools in the Worcester region of the Western Cape, South Africa, served as enrollment sites for adolescents aged 12 to 18 years. Ten M. tuberculosis-infected adolescents and roughly ten uninfected adolescents were selected, with the two groups matched for age and sex. Adolescent PBMC were isolated from freshly drawn heparinized blood by density centrifugation and cryopreserved. The immunoSEQ multiplex PCR assay was used to generate TCR libraries, with TCR-beta and/or TCR-alpha/delta assays applied to each sample. Amplified TCR libraries were sequenced on the Illumina high-throughput platform. From the authors' description of their analysis: Clustering and dimensionality reduction relied on pairwise TCRdist distances among GMM-specific receptors from T cells that were either sorted ex vivo or expanded in vitro. Each clinical repertoire was scored by mean NN-distance, the average TCRdist to the nearest 10% of tetramer-positive reference sequences. GEM TCR motif frequency was calculated as the fraction of unique TCRs that matched known GEM sequences by V/J usage and CDR3 length. Linear discriminant analysis with leave-one-out cross-validation, implemented in scikit-learn, was used to classify active tuberculosis. This is the immuneACCESS table as TCRdb keeps it, with only in-frame sequences that have V and J called. A part of the clones is gone; compared with another copy, unresolved V genes explain less than half, and the rest is unexplained. The V and J calls and clone size are taken from that table; D and trimming were inferred from the DNA. The table for this sample lists roughly 45,000 clones; roughly 94% of them were counted only once. The top ten clones comprise under 2% of the sample.

Source material: PBMCs. Recombination linked TRBV28 to TRBJ2-2, with no confident D gene call. The receptor comes from a donor aged 10 to 29 with latent tuberculosis or without tuberculosis infection. Some clones in this sample may be carry-over from other donors' samples. The CDR3 corresponds to CASSWRINTGELFF. The DNA reads as follows: TGTGCCAGCAGTTGGCGGATTAACACCGGGGAGCTGTTTTTT.